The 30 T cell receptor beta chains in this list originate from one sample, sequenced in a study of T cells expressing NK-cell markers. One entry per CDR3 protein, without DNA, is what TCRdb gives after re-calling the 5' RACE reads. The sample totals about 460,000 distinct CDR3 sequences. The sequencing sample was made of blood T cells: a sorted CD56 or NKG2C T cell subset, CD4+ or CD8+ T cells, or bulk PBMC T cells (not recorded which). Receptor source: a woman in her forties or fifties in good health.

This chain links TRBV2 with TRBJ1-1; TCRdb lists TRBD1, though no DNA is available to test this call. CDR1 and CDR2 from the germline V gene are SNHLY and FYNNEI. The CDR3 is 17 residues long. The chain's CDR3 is CASSEEGGGLLNTEAFF.

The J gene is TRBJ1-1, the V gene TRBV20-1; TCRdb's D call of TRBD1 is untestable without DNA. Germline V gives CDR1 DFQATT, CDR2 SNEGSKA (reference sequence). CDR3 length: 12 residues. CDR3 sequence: CSARTGSAEAFF.

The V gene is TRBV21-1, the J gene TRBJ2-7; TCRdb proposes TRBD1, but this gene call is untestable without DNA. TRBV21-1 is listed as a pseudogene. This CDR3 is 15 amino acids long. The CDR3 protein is CASSKTVFPPWEQYF.

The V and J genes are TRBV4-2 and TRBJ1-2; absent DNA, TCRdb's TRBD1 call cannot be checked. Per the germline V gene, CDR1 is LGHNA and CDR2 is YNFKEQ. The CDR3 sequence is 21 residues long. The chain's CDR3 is CASSQADPDRFLGWTNYGYTF.

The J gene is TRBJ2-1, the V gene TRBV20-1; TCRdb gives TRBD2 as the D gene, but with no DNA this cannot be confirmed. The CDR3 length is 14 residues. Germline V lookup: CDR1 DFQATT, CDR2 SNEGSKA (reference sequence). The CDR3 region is CSASPGTSSSEQFF.

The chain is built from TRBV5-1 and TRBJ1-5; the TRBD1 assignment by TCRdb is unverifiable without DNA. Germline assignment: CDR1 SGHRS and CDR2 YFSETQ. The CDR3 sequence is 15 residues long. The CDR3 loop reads CASSFGTGKNQPQHF.

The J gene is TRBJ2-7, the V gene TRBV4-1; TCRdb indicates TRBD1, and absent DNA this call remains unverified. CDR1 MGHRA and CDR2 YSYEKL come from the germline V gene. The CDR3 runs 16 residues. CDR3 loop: CASSQDHRQGAFEQYF.

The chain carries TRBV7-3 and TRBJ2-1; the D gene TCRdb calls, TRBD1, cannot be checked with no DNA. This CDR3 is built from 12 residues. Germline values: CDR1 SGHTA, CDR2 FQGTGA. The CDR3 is CASSLMGAVKFF.

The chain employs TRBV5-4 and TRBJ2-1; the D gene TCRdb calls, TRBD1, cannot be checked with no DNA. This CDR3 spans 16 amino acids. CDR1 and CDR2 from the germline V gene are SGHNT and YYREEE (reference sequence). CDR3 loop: CASSTSAPSSYNEQFF.

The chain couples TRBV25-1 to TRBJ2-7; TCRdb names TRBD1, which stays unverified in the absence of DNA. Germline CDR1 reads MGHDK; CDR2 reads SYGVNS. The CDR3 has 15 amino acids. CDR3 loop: CASSEWARGNSEQYF.

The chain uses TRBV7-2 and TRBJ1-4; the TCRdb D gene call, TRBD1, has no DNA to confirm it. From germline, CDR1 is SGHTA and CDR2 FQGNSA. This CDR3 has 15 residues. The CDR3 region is CASSARLTGSEKLFF.

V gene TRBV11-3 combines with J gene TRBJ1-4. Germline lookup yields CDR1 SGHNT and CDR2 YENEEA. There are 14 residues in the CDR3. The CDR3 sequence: CASSFGTSNEKLFF.

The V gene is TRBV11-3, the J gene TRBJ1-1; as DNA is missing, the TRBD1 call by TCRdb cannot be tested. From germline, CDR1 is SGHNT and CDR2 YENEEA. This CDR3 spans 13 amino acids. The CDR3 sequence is CATGLRGRTEAFF.

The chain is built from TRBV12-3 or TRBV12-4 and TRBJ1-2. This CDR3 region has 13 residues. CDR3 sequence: CASNWDGNYGYTF.

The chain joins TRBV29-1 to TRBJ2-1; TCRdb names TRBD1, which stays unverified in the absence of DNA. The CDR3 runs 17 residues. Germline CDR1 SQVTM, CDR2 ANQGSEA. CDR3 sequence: CSVLGPLGGRSYNEQFF.

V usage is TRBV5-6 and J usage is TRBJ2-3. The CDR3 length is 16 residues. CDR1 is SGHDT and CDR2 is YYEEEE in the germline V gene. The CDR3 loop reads CASSTLDQEGTDTQYF.

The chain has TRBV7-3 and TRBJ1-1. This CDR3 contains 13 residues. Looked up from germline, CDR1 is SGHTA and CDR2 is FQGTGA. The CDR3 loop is CASSKEANTEAFF.

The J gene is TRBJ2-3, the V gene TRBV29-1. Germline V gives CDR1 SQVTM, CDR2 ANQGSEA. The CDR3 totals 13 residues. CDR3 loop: CSVGGSVGDTQYF.

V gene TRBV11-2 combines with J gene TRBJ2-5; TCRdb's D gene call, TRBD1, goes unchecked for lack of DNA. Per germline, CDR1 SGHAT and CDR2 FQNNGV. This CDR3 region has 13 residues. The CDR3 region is CASSMTGALTQYF.

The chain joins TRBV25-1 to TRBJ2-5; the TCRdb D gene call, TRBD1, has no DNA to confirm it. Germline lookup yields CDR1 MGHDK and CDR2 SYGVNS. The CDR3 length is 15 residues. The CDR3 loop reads CASSDFSRGRETQYF. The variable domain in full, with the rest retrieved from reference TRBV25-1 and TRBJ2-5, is EADIYQTPRYLVIGTGKKITLECSQTMGHDKMYWYQQDPGMELHLIHYSYGVNSTEKGDLSSESTVSRIRTEHFPLTLESARPSHTSQYLCASSDFSRGRETQYFGPGTRLLVL.

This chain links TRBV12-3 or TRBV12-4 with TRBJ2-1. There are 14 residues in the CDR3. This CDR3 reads CASSPQGKPNEQFF.

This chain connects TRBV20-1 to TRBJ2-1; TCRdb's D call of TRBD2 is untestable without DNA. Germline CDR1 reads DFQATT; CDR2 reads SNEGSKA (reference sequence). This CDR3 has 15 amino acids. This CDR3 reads CSAMDSGRAYNEQFF.

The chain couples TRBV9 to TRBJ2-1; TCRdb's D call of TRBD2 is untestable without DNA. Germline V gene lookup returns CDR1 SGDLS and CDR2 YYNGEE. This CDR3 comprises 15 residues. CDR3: CASSYYGLAEHEQFF.

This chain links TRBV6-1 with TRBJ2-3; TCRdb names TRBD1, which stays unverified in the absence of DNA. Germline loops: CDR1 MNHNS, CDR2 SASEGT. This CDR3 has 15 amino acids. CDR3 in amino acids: CASSRTGVLTDTQYF.

This CDR3 reads CATMDKMNTEAFF. The V call is TRBV10-3, the J call TRBJ1-1. From germline, CDR1 is ENHRY and CDR2 SYGVKD. The CDR3 sequence is 13 residues long.

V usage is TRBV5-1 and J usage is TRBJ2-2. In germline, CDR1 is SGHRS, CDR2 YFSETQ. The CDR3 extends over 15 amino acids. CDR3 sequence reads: CASSLSLATTGELFF. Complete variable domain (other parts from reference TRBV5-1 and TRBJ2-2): KAGVTQTPRYLIKTRGQQVTLSCSPISGHRSVSWYQQTPGQGLQFLFEYFSETQRNKGNFPGRFSGRQFSNSRSEMNVSTLELGDSALYLCASSLSLATTGELFFGEGSRLTVL.

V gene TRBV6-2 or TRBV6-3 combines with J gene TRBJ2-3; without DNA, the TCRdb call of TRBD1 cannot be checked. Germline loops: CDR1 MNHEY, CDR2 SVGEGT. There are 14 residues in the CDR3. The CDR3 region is CASRIEGKSDTQYF.

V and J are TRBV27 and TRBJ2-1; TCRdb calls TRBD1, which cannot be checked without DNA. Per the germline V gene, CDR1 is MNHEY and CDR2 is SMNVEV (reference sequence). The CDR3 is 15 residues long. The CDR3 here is CASSPMDRAKNEQFF.

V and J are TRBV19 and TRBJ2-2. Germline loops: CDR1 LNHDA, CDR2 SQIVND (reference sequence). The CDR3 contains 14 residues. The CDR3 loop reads CASSRASNTGELFF.

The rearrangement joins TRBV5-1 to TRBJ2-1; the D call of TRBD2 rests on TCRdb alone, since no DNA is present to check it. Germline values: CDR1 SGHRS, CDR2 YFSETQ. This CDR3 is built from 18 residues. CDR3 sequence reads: CASSLQTVLAGANNEQFF.